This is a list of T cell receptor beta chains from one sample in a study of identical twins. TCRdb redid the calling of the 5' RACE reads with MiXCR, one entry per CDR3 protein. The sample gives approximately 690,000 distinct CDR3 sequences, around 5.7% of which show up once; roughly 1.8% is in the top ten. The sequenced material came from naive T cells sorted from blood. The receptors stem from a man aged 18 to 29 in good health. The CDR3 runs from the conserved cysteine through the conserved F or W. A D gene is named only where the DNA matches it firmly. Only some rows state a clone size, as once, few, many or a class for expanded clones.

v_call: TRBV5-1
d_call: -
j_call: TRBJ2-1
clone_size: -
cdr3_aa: CASSLKGTDEQFF
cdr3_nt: TGCGCCAGCAGCTTGAAAGGAACCGATGAGCAGTTCTTC

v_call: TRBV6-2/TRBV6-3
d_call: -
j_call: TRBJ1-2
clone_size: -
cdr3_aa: CASSFQDRPLYGYTF
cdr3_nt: TGTGCCAGCAGTTTTCAGGACAGACCACTCTATGGCTACACCTTC

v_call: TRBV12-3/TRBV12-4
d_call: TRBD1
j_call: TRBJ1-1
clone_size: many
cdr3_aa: CASSGQGWGTEAFF
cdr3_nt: TGTGCCAGCTCGGGACAGGGCTGGGGCACTGAAGCTTTCTTT

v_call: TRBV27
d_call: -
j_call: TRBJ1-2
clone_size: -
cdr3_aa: CASSLRGFSGGNDYGYTF
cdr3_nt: TGTGCCAGCAGTCTTAGAGGGTTTTCAGGAGGGAACGACTATGGCTACACCTTC

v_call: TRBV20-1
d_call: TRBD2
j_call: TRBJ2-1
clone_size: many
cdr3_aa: CSACRAGDRNEQFF
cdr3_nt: TGCAGTGCGTGTCGAGCGGGAGATCGGAATGAGCAGTTCTTC

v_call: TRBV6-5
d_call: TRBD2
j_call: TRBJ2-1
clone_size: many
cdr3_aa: CASSLSGMRNEQFF
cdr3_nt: TGTGCCAGCAGTTTAAGCGGGATGCGCAATGAGCAGTTCTTC

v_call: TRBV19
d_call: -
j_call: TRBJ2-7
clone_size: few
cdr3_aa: CASSIGSGPRRTYEQYF
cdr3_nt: TGTGCCAGTAGTATAGGGTCAGGGCCACGGCGGACCTACGAGCAGTACTTC

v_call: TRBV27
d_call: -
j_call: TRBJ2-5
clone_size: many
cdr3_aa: CASSLNSGETQYF
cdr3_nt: TGTGCCAGCAGTTTAAACTCGGGGGAGACCCAGTACTTC

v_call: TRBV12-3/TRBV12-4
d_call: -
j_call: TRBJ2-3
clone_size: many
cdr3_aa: CASDLGVSTDTQYF
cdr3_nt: TGTGCCAGCGATCTGGGAGTCAGCACAGATACGCAGTATTTT

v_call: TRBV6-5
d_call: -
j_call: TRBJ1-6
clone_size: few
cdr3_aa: CASSYDYSAWNSPLHF
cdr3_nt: TGTGCCAGCAGTTACGACTACTCAGCCTGGAATTCACCCCTCCACTTT

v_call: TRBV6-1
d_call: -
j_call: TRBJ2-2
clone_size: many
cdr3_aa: CASRAKLTGELFF
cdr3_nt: TGTGCCAGCAGGGCCAAGCTCACCGGGGAGCTGTTTTTT

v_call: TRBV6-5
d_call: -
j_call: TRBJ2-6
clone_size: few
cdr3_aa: CASSYSAGTGANVLTF
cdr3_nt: TGTGCCAGCAGTTACTCGGCCGGGACGGGGGCCAACGTCCTGACTTTC

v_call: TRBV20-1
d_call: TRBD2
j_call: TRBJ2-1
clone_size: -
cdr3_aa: CSATEAGVAYNEQFF
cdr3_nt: TGCAGTGCTACCGAAGCGGGAGTTGCCTACAATGAGCAGTTCTTC

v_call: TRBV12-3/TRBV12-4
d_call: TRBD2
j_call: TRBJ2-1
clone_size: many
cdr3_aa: CASRTSGSVDEQFF
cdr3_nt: TGTGCCAGCAGGACTAGCGGGAGTGTCGATGAGCAGTTCTTC

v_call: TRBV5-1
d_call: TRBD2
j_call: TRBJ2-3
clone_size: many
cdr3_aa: CASSSVLASDTQYF
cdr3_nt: TGCGCCAGCAGCTCAGTACTAGCGTCAGATACGCAGTATTTT

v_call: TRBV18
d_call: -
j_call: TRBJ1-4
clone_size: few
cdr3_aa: CASSPPSVGEKLFF
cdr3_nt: TGTGCCAGCTCACCCCCTTCGGTAGGAGAAAAACTGTTTTTT

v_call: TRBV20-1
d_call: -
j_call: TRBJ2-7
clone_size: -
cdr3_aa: CSAPRVSLNEQYF
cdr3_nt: TGCAGTGCTCCGCGGGTCTCCTTGAACGAGCAGTACTTC

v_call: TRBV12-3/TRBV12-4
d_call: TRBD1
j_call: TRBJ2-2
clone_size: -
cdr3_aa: CASKQGADNTGELFF
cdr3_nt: TGTGCCAGTAAACAGGGGGCGGACAACACCGGGGAGCTGTTTTTT

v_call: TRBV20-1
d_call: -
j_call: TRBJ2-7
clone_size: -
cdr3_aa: CSASITAKPYEQYF
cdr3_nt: TGCAGTGCTTCAATCACAGCTAAACCCTACGAGCAGTACTTC

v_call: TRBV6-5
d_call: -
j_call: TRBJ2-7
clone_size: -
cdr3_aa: CASSYSFPGQDYEQYF
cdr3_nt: TGTGCCAGCAGTTACTCCTTCCCGGGACAAGATTACGAGCAGTACTTC

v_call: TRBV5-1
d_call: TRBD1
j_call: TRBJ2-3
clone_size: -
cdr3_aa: CASSLDRGSSDTQYF
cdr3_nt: TGCGCCAGCAGCTTGGACAGGGGGAGTTCAGATACGCAGTATTTT

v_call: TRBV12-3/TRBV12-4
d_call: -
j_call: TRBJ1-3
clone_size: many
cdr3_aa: CASSGRLRFDSGNTIYF
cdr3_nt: TGTGCCAGCAGTGGGAGGTTAAGGTTTGACTCTGGAAACACCATATATTTT

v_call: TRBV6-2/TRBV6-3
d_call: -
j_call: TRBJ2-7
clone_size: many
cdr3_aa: CASSLEKKVQSYEQYF
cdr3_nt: TGTGCCAGCAGTTTGGAGAAAAAGGTACAGAGCTACGAGCAGTACTTC